The 24 T cell receptor beta chains given below trace back to one sample, sequenced in a study of breast tumors, draining lymph nodes, adjacent tissues (dated by TCRdb to the mid-2010s). Lymph node samples came from the axillary draining lymph nodes of breast cancer patients. Libraries were built with multiplex PCR. The run used an Illumina HiSeq 2000. TCRdb reworked the public reads: Q25 trimming with fastp, MiXCR clone assembly, productive beta chains retained. Duplicate CDR3 protein sequences are folded into a single record with the most common DNA and genes. Within this sample are around 140,000 distinct CDR3 sequences, with around a third of them counted one time only. Under 2.5% of the sample goes to the ten largest clones. Sequencing was done on a sample of axillary lymph node tissue. These receptors came from a female donor with breast cancer. Some clones in this sample may be carry-over from other donors' samples.

This clonotype has a handful of counts. The chain links TRBV15 to TRBJ1-6; no firm D call. V was clipped by 3 bases and J by 7 bases, with 4 bases between them. CDR1 is LNHNV, CDR2 YYDKDF, per germline (reference sequence). CDR3 size: 12 residues. As DNA, the CDR3 is TGTGCCACCAGCAGTGAAAATTCACCCCTCCACTTT. This translates into CATSSENSPLHF. The full variable domain, with the rest looked up from reference TRBV15 and TRBJ1-6, is DAMVIQNPRYQVTQFGKPVTLSCSQTLNHNVMYWYQQKSSQAPKLLFHYYDKDFNNEADTPDNFQSRRPNTSFCFLDIRSPGLGDTAMYLCATSSENSPLHFGNGTRLTVT.

This clonotype was observed at least ten times. The J gene is TRBJ2-1, the V gene TRBV7-8, with D perhaps TRBD1 or TRBD2 (6 bases each). The germline V gene encodes CDR1 SGHVS and CDR2 FQNEAQ. The CDR3 has 14 amino acids. Deletions cut 2 bases from V and 9 bases from J, with 14 bases between. CDR3 region: CASSLTGAQGEQFF. CDR3 DNA: TGTGCCAGCAGCTTAACGGGGGCCCAGGGTGAGCAGTTCTTC.

The table lists this clonotype with many counts. A single base separates this from a much larger clone, so it may be a read error. V and J are TRBV20-1 and TRBJ1-2; a possible D gene is TRBD1 (5 bases). The CDR3 contains 12 residues. CDR1 and CDR2 (germline): DFQATT, SNEGSKA (reference sequence). The CDR3 coding sequence is TGCAGTGCACCGACAGATCCGGGCGGCTCCACCTTC. Translating it yields CSAPTDPGGSTF.

V usage is TRBV7-9 and J usage is TRBJ1-2, with a tentative D call TRBD1 (5 bases). Germline V lookup: CDR1 SEHNR, CDR2 FQNEAQ (reference sequence). The CDR3 totals 13 residues. V lost 5 bases, J lost 7 bases, and 14 bases lay in between. The CDR3 loop reads CASSPGERGGYTF. CDR3 DNA sequence: TGTGCCAGCAGCCCCGGGGAGAGGGGTGGCTACACCTTC.

This clonotype was recorded at least ten times. In DNA, the CDR3 is TGCGCCAGCAGCTCCTCACTGTCCTCTGGGGCCAACGTCCTGACTTTC. This codes for CASSSSLSSGANVLTF. This chain links TRBV5-1 with TRBJ2-6, with unresolved D. Germline V gene data show CDR1 as SGHRS and CDR2 as YFSETQ. This CDR3 contains 16 residues. V was trimmed by 3 bases and J by 0 bases, leaving 10 bases between them. The whole variable domain, filled in from reference TRBV5-1 and TRBJ2-6, reads KAGVTQTPRYLIKTRGQQVTLSCSPISGHRSVSWYQQTPGQGLQFLFEYFSETQRNKGNFPGRFSGRQFSNSRSEMNVSTLELGDSALYLCASSSSLSSGANVLTFGAGSRLTVL.

The chain joins TRBV18 to TRBJ2-5; TRBD1 might be the D (6 bases). Between the trimmed V and J ends, which lost 4 bases and 2 bases, there was a span of 14 bases. The CDR3 loop spans 15 amino acids. CDR1 is KGHSH, CDR2 LQKENI, per germline. CDR3 protein: CASSLNRDHQETQYF. The CDR3 DNA sequence: TGTGCCAGCTCACTTAACAGGGACCATCAAGAGACCCAGTACTTC.

Details on this clonotype: A much larger clone differs by one base, so this may be a read error. The chain links TRBV10-2 to TRBJ2-2; 8 bases line up with TRBD1. Germline CDR1 is WSHSY and CDR2 is SAAADI. With 3 bases clipped from V and 7 bases from J, the junction kept 13 bases outside the gene matches. CDR3 size: 17 residues. CDR3 in DNA: TGCGCCAGCAGTGACCTCCCAGACAGGGGAGACAGCGGGGAGCTGTTTTTT. Amino acids: CASSDLPDRGDSGELFF.

The chain is built from TRBV25-1 and TRBJ2-1, with TRBD2 identical over 14 bases. Germline CDR1 reads MGHDK; CDR2 reads SYGVNS. V was pared by 6 bases and J by 10 bases, with 8 bases of the junction left unmatched. The CDR3 runs to 15 residues. The CDR3 protein is CASSLTSGGAQEQFF. CDR3 nucleotides: TGTGCCAGCAGCTTGACTAGCGGGGGGGCTCAGGAGCAGTTCTTC.

The chain couples TRBV6-6 to TRBJ2-3, with D possibly being TRBD1 or TRBD2 (6 bases each). V was pared by 7 bases and J by 5 bases, with 25 bases between. The CDR3 loop spans 17 amino acids. CDR1 MNHNY and CDR2 SVGAGI come from the germline V gene (reference sequence). This chain's CDR3 is CASTQRRTRGAEDTQYF. The CDR3 DNA reads TGTGCCAGCACCCAACGCAGGACGAGGGGGGCGGAAGATACGCAGTATTTT.

In the case of this clonotype: This may stem from a read error, because a much larger clone lies one nucleotide away. The rearrangement links TRBV6-2 or TRBV6-3 to TRBJ2-3; no reliable D call. Germline V CDR1 and CDR2: MNHEY, SVGEGT. The CDR3 has 14 amino acids. The CDR3 sequence: CAGSDRTPTDTQYF. DNA of the CDR3: TGTGCCGGCAGTGACCGGACGCCCACAGATACGCAGTATTTT.

In its sample, this clonotype was seen many times. V gene TRBV5-6 combines with J gene TRBJ2-7, with 11 bases aligning to TRBD2. From germline, CDR1 is SGHDT and CDR2 YYEEEE. Trimming cost V 4 bases and J 3 bases; bases outside gene matches: 6. This CDR3 spans 15 amino acids. The CDR3 loop is CASSTGTSGDYEQYV. CDR3 sequence (DNA): TGTGCCAGCAGCACCGGGACTAGCGGTGACTACGAGCAGTACGTC.

This clonotype was seen many times. The chain recombines TRBV4-1 with TRBJ2-7; 7 nucleotides agree with TRBD1. The V segment lost 6 bases and the J segment 4 bases; nucleotides outside the gene matches: 12. Germline V CDR1 and CDR2: MGHRA, YSYEKL. The CDR3 spans 15 residues. In DNA form, the CDR3 reads TGCGCCAGCAGACAGGAGAGAGGGGGCAAGTACGAGCAGTACTTC. Amino acids: CASRQERGGKYEQYF.

This clonotype came up many times. This chain links TRBV20-1 with TRBJ2-5; D assignment may be TRBD1 or TRBD2 (6 bases each). The germline gives CDR1 DFQATT, CDR2 SNEGSKA (reference sequence). Trimming pared 6 bases from V and 4 bases from J, leaving 15 bases between. CDR3 length: 13 amino acids. The CDR3 DNA sequence: TGCAGTGCCCAAGGGGGAGGTGGAGAGACCCAGTACTTC. Protein product: CSAQGGGGETQYF.

This clonotype was seen at least ten times. The rearrangement uses TRBV2 and TRBJ1-2; D gene unclear. V shed 4 bases and J shed 10 bases, with 13 bases lying between them. The CDR3 consists of 12 residues. Per germline, CDR1 SNHLY and CDR2 FYNNEI. For the CDR3, the DNA is TGTGCCAGCAGTGTTCCCCAGGCTAACTACACCTTC. It codes for CASSVPQANYTF.

This clonotype was seen many times. The chain combines TRBV9 with TRBJ2-5; 8 nucleotides agree with TRBD1. Germline V gene data show CDR1 as SGDLS and CDR2 as YYNGEE. The CDR3 spans 15 residues. V gave up 3 bases and J gave up 3 bases; unmatched junction bases: 7. CDR3 DNA: TGTGCCAGCAGCGGCAGGGGGCGAGCGGAAGAGACCCAGTACTTC. The encoded protein is CASSGRGRAEETQYF.

The chain carries TRBV18 and TRBJ2-2; tentative D call: TRBD1 (6 bases). The CDR3 spans 17 residues. Germline V gene sequence: CDR1 KGHSH, CDR2 LQKENI. Trimming cost V 2 bases and J 0 bases, with 13 bases left between them. In DNA, the CDR3 is TGTGCCAGCTCACCAGTACAGGGTTTGGCGAACACCGGGGAGCTGTTTTTT. Translating it yields CASSPVQGLANTGELFF.

A few counts support this clonotype. The CDR3 protein is CASSLEDRGVTGELFF. The CDR3 DNA sequence: TGTGCCAGCAGCTTAGAGGACAGGGGGGTCACCGGGGAGCTGTTTTTT. The J gene is TRBJ2-2, the V gene TRBV7-9, with 10 bases matching TRBD1. The CDR3 contains 16 residues. V lost 1 base and J lost 4; bases outside the gene matches: 3. Germline V gives CDR1 SEHNR, CDR2 FQNEAQ (reference sequence).

The J gene is TRBJ2-5, the V gene TRBV5-1, with unresolved D. In germline, CDR1 is SGHRS, CDR2 YFSETQ. The CDR3 runs 12 residues. Between the trimmed V and J ends, which lost 4 bases and 5 bases, there was a span of 9 bases. The CDR3 coding sequence is TGCGCCAGCAGCACCGCGATGGAGACCCAGTACTTC. Protein product: CASSTAMETQYF.

The chain employs TRBV7-2 and TRBJ1-1, with D uncertain. V was trimmed by 3 bases and J by 0 bases, leaving 8 bases between them. The CDR3 runs to 14 residues. Germline V gives CDR1 SGHTA, CDR2 FQGNSA. CDR3: CASSFGILNTEAFF. CDR3 DNA: TGTGCCAGCAGCTTTGGCATTTTGAACACTGAAGCTTTCTTT.

Turning to this clonotype: A much bigger clone sits one base away, suggesting this may be a read error. This chain joins TRBV18 and TRBJ2-1, with D possibly matching TRBD1 (6 bases). The CDR3 contains 15 residues. Germline assignment: CDR1 KGHSH and CDR2 LQKENI. The CDR3 nucleotides read TGTGCCGGCTCACCCGTAGGGGGTTCCTACAATGAGCAGTTCTTC. Translation: CAGSPVGGSYNEQFF.

This clonotype was counted at least ten times. The V and J genes are TRBV3-1 and TRBJ2-7; D is tentatively TRBD1 or TRBD2 (6 bases each). Per germline, CDR1 LGHDT and CDR2 YNNKEL (reference sequence). Trimming pared 0 bases from V and 6 bases from J, leaving 15 bases between. This CDR3 has 15 amino acids. CDR3 nucleotides: TGTGCCAGCAGCCAAGACCCGACTAGGGGGTTCGAGCAGTACTTC. Protein product: CASSQDPTRGFEQYF.

This clonotype appeared many times. The J gene is TRBJ1-6, the V gene TRBV27; unclear D gene. Looked up from germline, CDR1 is MNHEY and CDR2 is SMNVEV (reference sequence). CDR3 length equals 13 residues. V was pared by 6 bases and J by 6 bases, with 9 bases between. The CDR3 loop is CASSTQANSPLHF. CDR3 DNA sequence: TGTGCCAGCAGCACTCAGGCTAATTCACCCCTCCACTTT.

The chain links TRBV20-1 to TRBJ2-5; D uncertain. The CDR3 consists of 13 residues. The germline V gene has CDR1 DFQATT and CDR2 SNEGSKA (reference sequence). The germline V and J ends were trimmed by 0 bases and 5 bases, with 10 bases remaining between them. The CDR3, as DNA: TGCAGTGCTAGAGATGAAGGCATGGAGACCCAGTACTTC. Protein sequence: CSARDEGMETQYF.

At least ten counts were recorded for this clonotype. The J gene is TRBJ1-2, the V gene TRBV18, with a tentative D call TRBD1 (5 bases). From germline, CDR1 is KGHSH and CDR2 LQKENI. The V end lost 3 bases, the J end lost 3 bases, and 11 bases lay between the germline ends. The CDR3 extends over 14 amino acids. The CDR3 sequence: CASSPRGGDYGYTF. CDR3 bases: TGTGCCAGCTCACCTAGGGGAGGGGACTATGGCTACACCTTC.